This TCR beta chain was identified in a study of T cells in Graves' hyperthyroidism and ophthalmopathy. Study summary: Peripheral blood was collected at initial diagnosis, before any treatment.

The germline gives CDR1 DFQATT, CDR2 SNEGSKA (reference sequence). The CDR3 runs to 17 residues. Trimming took 1 base from V and 4 from J; bases not matched to a gene: 8. General study findings and limits: Most thyroid-expanded clonotypes above 0.001 were also found in blood.

RNA transcripts yielded amplified TCR beta CDR3 regions. First-round RT-PCR of the TCR CDR3 relied on the HTBI primer set. Each CDR3 protein gets one entry after TCRdb re-called the multiplex PCR reads with MiXCR. The sample lists about 700,000 distinct CDR3 sequences, roughly 15% occurring once. This clonotype was seen ten or more times. The antigen is unknown. The authors deemed Graves' hyperthyroidism stable absent ophthalmopathy progression within 18 months. Each diagnosis drew on symptoms, thyroxine, TRAb, thyroid ultrasound and orbital computed tomography findings. This sequence originates from a young woman with Graves' hyperthyroidism. This chain links TRBV20-1 with TRBJ2-1; the match to TRBD2 covers 12 bases. Sequenced input: blood. The DNA of the CDR3 is TGCAGTGCTAGAGTCCCCCAACTAGCGGGAGGTTACAATGAGCAGTTCTTC. Its protein is CSARVPQLAGGYNEQFF.